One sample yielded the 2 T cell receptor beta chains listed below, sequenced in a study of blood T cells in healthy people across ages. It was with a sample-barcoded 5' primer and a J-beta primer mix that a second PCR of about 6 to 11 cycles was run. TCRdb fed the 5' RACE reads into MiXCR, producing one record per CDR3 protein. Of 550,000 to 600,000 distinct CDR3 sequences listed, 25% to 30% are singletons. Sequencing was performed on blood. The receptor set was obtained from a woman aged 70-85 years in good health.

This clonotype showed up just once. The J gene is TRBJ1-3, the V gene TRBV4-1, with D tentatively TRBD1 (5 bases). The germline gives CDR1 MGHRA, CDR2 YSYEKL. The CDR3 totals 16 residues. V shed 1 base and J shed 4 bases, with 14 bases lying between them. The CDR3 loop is CASSQATALRGNTIYF. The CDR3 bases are TGCGCCAGCAGCCAAGCGACAGCGCTACGAGGAAACACCATATATTTT.

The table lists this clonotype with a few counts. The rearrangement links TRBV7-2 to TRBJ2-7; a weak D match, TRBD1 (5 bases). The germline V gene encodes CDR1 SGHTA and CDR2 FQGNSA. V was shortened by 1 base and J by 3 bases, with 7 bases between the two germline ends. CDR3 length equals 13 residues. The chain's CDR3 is CASSLVTDYEQYF. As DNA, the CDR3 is TGTGCCAGCAGCTTAGTGACAGACTACGAGCAGTACTTC.